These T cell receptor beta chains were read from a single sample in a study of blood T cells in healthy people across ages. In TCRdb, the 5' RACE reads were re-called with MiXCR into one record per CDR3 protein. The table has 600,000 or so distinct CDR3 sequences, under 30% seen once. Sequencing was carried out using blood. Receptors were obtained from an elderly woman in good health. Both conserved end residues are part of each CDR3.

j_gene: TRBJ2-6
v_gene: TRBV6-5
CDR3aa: CASRPGGANVLTF

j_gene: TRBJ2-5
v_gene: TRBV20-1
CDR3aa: CSARVAGRAQETQYF

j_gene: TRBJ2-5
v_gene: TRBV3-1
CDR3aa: CASSPRVLQETQYF

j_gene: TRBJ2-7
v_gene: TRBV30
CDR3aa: CAWTGTHSYEQYF

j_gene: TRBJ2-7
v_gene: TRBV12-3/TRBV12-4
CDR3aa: CASSPRQGVYEQYF

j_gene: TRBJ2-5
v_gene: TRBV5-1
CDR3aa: CASSVVPTGEETQYF

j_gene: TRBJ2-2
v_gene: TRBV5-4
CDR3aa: CASSTVSEASGELFF

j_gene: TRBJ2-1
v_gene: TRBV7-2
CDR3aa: CASSFPGQASDEQFF

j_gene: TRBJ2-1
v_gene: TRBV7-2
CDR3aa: CASSHTSGGYNEQFF

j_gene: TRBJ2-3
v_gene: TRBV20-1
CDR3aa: CSAGQGSGRTDTQYF

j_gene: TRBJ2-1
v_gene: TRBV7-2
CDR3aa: CASSLSPFNEQFF

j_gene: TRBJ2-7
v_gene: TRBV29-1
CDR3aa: CSVEATGIQDRAQNSYEQYF

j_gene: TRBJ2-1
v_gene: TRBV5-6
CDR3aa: CASSLRSRLLNEQFF

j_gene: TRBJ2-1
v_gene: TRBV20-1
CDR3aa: CSAPGRGDYNEQFF

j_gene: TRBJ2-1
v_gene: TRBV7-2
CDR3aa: CASSLALAGGYNEQFF

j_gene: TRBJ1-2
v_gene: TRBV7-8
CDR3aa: CASSLGQGGYTF

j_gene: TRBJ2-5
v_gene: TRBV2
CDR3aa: CARNRLPHQETQYF

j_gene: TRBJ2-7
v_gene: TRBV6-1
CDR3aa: CASSARGGRYEQYF

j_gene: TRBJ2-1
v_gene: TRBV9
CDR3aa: CASSVEGRGEQFF

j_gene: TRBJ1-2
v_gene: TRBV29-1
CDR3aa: CSAERGDGYTF

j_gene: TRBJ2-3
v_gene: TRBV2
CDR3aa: CASSVGQTDTQYF

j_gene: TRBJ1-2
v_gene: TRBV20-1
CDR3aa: CSARVTRAGYGYTF

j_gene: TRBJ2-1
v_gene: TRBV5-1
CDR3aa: CASSLSGTTYNEQFF

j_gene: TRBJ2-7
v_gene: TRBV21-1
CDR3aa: CASSKTPIDAPQGNEQYF

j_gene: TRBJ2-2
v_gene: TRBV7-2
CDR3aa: CASSLSPSTGELFF

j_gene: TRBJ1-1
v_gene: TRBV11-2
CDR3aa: CASSLDHRNTEAFF

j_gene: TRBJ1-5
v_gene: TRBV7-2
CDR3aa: CASSLAGTGEQPQHF

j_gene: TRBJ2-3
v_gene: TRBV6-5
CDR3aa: CASSYTSIGGGTDTQYF

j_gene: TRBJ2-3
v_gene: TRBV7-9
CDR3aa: CASSYRVSTDTQYF

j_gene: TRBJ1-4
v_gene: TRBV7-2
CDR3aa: CASSLDRSNKKLFF

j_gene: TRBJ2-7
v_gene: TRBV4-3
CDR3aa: CASSQEIAGGYEQYF

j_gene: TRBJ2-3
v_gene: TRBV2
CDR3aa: CASSTSGGFTDTQYF

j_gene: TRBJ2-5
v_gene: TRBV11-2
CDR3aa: CASSLGRSYERYF

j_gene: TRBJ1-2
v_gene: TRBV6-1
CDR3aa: CASSVGPGARNYGYTF

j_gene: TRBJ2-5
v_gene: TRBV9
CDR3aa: CASSVATGEGWETQYF

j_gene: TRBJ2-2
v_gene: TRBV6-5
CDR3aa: CASGGAPNTGELFF

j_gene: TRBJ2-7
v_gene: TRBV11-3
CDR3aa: CASSSLIAGSYNEQYF

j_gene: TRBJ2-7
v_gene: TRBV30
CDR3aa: CAWSPGASQGATLSSYEQYF

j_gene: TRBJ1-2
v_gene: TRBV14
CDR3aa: CASSHFQGAKVVENYGYTF

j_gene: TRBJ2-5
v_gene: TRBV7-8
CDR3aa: CASSLPAGQGNQETQYF

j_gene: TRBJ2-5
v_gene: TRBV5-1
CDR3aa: CASSPVGLAGGPRETQYF

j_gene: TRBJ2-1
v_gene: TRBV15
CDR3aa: CATSRVHGGYNEQFF

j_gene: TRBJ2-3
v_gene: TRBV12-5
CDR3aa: CASGLSGRGTQYF

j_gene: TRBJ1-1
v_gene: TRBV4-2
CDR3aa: CASSQDTGGQALKSTEAFF

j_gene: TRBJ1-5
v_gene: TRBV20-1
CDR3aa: CSASGVSNQPQHF

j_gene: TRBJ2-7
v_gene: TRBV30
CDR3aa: CAWSPDSNQYF

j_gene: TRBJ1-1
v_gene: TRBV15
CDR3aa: CATSRPTGETTEAFF

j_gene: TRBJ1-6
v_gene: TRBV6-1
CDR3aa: CASSEAQNSLLHF

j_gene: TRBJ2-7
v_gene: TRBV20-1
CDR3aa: CSARGGGSYEQYF

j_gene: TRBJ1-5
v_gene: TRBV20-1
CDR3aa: CSAIYRDPEAPQHF